The TCR beta chain described here comes from a study of response to subunit inactivated influenza vaccine. V was pared by 4 bases and J by 7 bases, with 20 bases between. Germline V lookup: CDR1 SGHKS, CDR2 YYEKEE (reference sequence). This CDR3 has 15 residues. TCRdb fed the RT-PCR reads into MiXCR, producing one record per CDR3 protein. The sample gives hundreds of thousands of distinct CDR3 sequences, 7.6% of which show up once; 13% is in the top ten. This clonotype was recorded at least ten times. Specimen: PBMCs from blood, collected roughly 24 months after vaccination. This clonotype was sampled from a man aged 50 to 69 who received an inactivated influenza vaccine. This chain joins TRBV5-5 and TRBJ1-1; D unclear. CDR3 nucleotide sequence: TGTGCCAGCAGCCTGTACGGAGGCGGGAGTAGTGAAGCTTTCTTT. This gives the protein CASSLYGGGSSEAFF.